The 8 T cell receptor beta chains in this list originate from one sample, sequenced in a study of T cell clonality in common variable immunodeficiency. Sequencing used immunoSEQ multiplex PCR; TCRdb keeps in-frame clones, though not all of them. Listed here are about 52,000 clones without any singletons, the top ten holding 2% to 2.5%. The sequenced material came from peripheral blood mononuclear cells. These TCRs come from a person between 18 and 69 years old in good health.

This clone was observed many times. The observed sequence ends 3 residues before the CDR3 terminus, with the missing tail filled in from the germline J gene. The chain couples TRBV7-3 to TRBJ2-1; the match to TRBD2 covers 7 bases. V dropped 5 bases and J dropped 3; count of bases not matched to a gene: 16. The CDR3 extends over 18 amino acids. Per the germline V gene, CDR1 is SGHTA and CDR2 is FQGTGA. The CDR3 bases that were read are TGTGCCAGCAGCACACCGCGGGGAGCGGGGACTCGCTACAATGAG. The encoded protein is CASSTPRGAGTRYNE. The full CDR3 is CASSTPRGAGTRYNEQFF.

By proportion, this clone is medium-sized. The observed sequence ends 3 residues before the CDR3 terminus, with the missing tail filled in from the germline J gene. The chain couples TRBV20-1 to TRBJ2-3, with 11 nucleotides matching TRBD2. Germline V lookup: CDR1 DFQATT, CDR2 SNEGSKA (reference sequence). The CDR3 runs 18 residues. Unmatched junction bases numbered 9, after V lost 0 bases and J lost 1 base. CDR3 sequence: CSARDPPLLAGGTDTQYF. CDR3 DNA (partial): TGCAGTGCTAGAGATCCTCCCCTACTAGCGGGAGGCACAGATACG.

This clone was found many times. The CDR3 is cut off 3 residues early in the read; its end comes from the germline J gene. This chain joins TRBV5-1 and TRBJ1-2, with TRBD1 as a possible D gene (6 bases). Trimming took 4 bases from V and 4 from J, leaving 17 bases between them. CDR1 is SGHRS, CDR2 YFSETQ, per germline. The CDR3 has 15 residues. CDR3 DNA (partial): TGCGCCAGCAGCCCTGGGGCAGGGGCGCCCTATGGC. Translation gives CASSPGAGAPYG. The full CDR3 protein reads CASSPGAGAPYGYTF.

This clone was counted between two and nine times. The read terminates 3 residues ahead of where the CDR3 ends, so the germline J gene completes it. V is TRBV19 and J is TRBJ1-5; TRBD1 agrees at 9 bases. Germline lookup yields CDR1 LNHDA and CDR2 SQIVND (reference sequence). The CDR3 loop spans 15 amino acids. The J segment lost 7 bases and the V segment lost 5 bases, leaving 9 bases of the junction unmatched. CDR3 DNA, as far as it was read: TGTGCCAGTAGTCGACAGGGGGTATTCAACCAGCCC. It translates to CASSRQGVFNQP. The CDR3 as a whole reads CASSRQGVFNQPQHF.

This clone was counted ten times or more. The DNA ends 3 residues before the CDR3 does, and the rest of the CDR3 is filled in from the germline J gene. The chain carries TRBV19 and TRBJ2-3, with 7 positions matching TRBD1. CDR3 length equals 15 residues. Trimming at V came to 9 bases and at J to 2 bases, leaving 11 bases not matched to a gene. CDR1 LNHDA and CDR2 SQIVND come from the germline V gene (reference sequence). CDR3 residues: CASQTGLGITDTQYF. The CDR3 bases that were read are TGTGCCAGCCAGACAGGGCTCGGTATCACAGATACG.

This clone was seen ten or more times. The CDR3 end lies 3 residues beyond the end of the read and is filled in from the germline J gene. The chain has TRBV30 and TRBJ1-5; 8 bases match TRBD1. CDR3 length equals 13 residues. Germline values: CDR1 GTSNPN, CDR2 SVGIG (reference sequence). V gave up 5 bases and J gave up 5 bases; unmatched junction bases: 5. CDR3 DNA (partial): TGTGCCTGGGGACAGGGTGGGGATCAGCCC. Its protein product is CAWGQGGDQP. The full CDR3 is CAWGQGGDQPQHF.

This clone was observed at least ten times. Sequencing ends 3 residues short of the CDR3 end; the germline J gene provides the rest. The chain links TRBV2 to TRBJ2-7; D might be TRBD1 (6 bases). The germline V gene encodes CDR1 SNHLY and CDR2 FYNNEI. V lost 9 bases, J lost 0 bases, and 15 bases lay in between. The CDR3 runs 14 residues. This chain's CDR3 is CASKDSLLSYEQYF. CDR3 DNA (partial): TGTGCCAGTAAGGACAGCCTCCTCTCCTACGAG. The whole variable domain, filled in from reference TRBV2 and TRBJ2-7, reads EPEVTQTPSHQVTQMGQEVILRCVPISNHLYFYWYRQILGQKVEFLVSFYNNEISEKSEIFDDQFSVERPDGSNFTLKIRSTKLEDSAMYFCASKDSLLSYEQYFGPGTRLTVT.

This clone has a count of ten or more. Read sequence stops 3 residues before the CDR3 end, and the germline J gene provides the missing end. This sequence joins TRBV29-1 and TRBJ2-1; D uncertain. The germline CDR1 and CDR2 sequences are SQVTM and ANQGSEA. Trimming removed 4 bases from V and 0 bases from J, with 10 bases in between. The CDR3 covers 14 residues. The DNA read from the CDR3 is TGCAGCGTTGCTAGTGGCGGCTCCTACAATGAG. Amino acid sequence: CSVASGGSYNE. The whole CDR3 sequence reads CSVASGGSYNEQFF.